The next 18 T cell receptor beta chains were all read from a single sample in a study of shared clonotypes between healthy human individuals. Data came from immunoSEQ multiplex PCR; TCRdb stores just in-frame clones and leaves some out. The data hold around 2.1 million clones, with about 93% observed a single time. Naive-designated CD8 cells lacked CD45RO, were positively enriched for CCR7, and omitted terminally differentiated effector memory CD45RA+ cells. Sequencing was carried out using naive CD8+ T cells from PBMCs. Receptors were obtained from a man between 18 and 29 years old in good health. Some clones in this sample may be carry-over from other donors' samples.

J is TRBJ2-5 and V is TRBV11-2; 11 bases fit TRBD2. V gave up 0 bases and J gave up 5 bases; unmatched junction bases: 14. The CDR3 loop spans 19 amino acids. Germline lookup yields CDR1 SGHAT and CDR2 FQNNGV. The CDR3 region is CASSLDPTTSGIKGETQYF. Here the CDR3 DNA reads TGTGCCAGCAGCTTAGATCCGACGACTAGCGGGATAAAGGGTGAGACCCAGTACTTC.

The chain combines TRBV7-9 with TRBJ2-7, with 7 bases identical to TRBD1. The V segment lost 5 bases and the J segment 2 bases; nucleotides outside the gene matches: 6. The germline V gene encodes CDR1 SEHNR and CDR2 FQNEAQ (reference sequence). The CDR3 runs 14 residues. The CDR3 DNA sequence: TGTGCCAGCAGCCGTACAGGGGTGGCCTACGAGCAGTACTTC. This encodes CASSRTGVAYEQYF. Drawing the rest from reference TRBV7-9 and TRBJ2-7, the complete variable domain is DTGVSQNPRHKITKRGQNVTFRCDPISEHNRLYWYRQTLGQGPEFLTYFQNEAQLEKSRLLSDRFSAERPKGSFSTLEIQRTEQGDSAMYLCASSRTGVAYEQYFGPGTRLTVT.

V gene TRBV7-9 combines with J gene TRBJ2-7, with 8 bases lining up with TRBD1. CDR3 length: 14 amino acids. Germline V gene lookup returns CDR1 SEHNR and CDR2 FQNEAQ (reference sequence). J gave up 3 bases and V 5 bases, and 6 bases lay outside the gene matches. CDR3 DNA: TGTGCCAGCAGCCCCCCGACAGGGGACTACGAGCAGTACTTC. This gives the protein CASSPPTGDYEQYF.

Here the CDR3 DNA reads TGTGCCAGCTCACCCACAGGGGACGCGCGCGAGCAGTACTTC. Translating it yields CASSPTGDAREQYF. The rearrangement joins TRBV18 to TRBJ2-7; TRBD1 matches 7 bases. The germline gives CDR1 KGHSH, CDR2 LQKENI. The V and J ends lost 3 bases and 6 bases, in that order; junction bases with no gene match: 8. The CDR3 is 14 amino acids.

This rearrangement joins TRBV19 to TRBJ2-1; TRBD2 agrees at 10 bases. The CDR3 is 16 amino acids. Germline lookup yields CDR1 LNHDA and CDR2 SQIVND (reference sequence). V was clipped by 4 bases and J by 6 bases; unmatched bases: 9. CDR3 nucleotides: TGTGCCAGTAGTACGACGGGACTAGCGTTGTTCAATGAGCAGTTCTTC. Encoded protein: CASSTTGLALFNEQFF.

This clone was observed a single time. The V and J genes are TRBV6-5 and TRBJ2-2; no firm D call. Germline-derived CDR1 and CDR2 are MNHEY and SVGAGI. Trimming pared 0 bases from V and 4 bases from J, leaving 9 bases between. This CDR3 has 15 amino acids. The CDR3 spells CASSYSVLGTGELFF. DNA for the CDR3: TGTGCCAGCAGTTACTCAGTGCTTGGCACCGGGGAGCTGTTTTTT.

This chain connects TRBV5-8 to TRBJ2-7; tentative D call: TRBD1 (5 bases). Trimming stripped 0 bases from V and 3 bases from J, with 13 bases between. The germline CDR1 and CDR2 sequences are SGHTS and YDEGEE. This CDR3 is built from 15 residues. The CDR3 DNA follows: TGTGCCAGCAGCTTGGGGATGACAGATTACTACGAGCAGTACTTC. Protein: CASSLGMTDYYEQYF.

The chain uses TRBV12-5 and TRBJ2-3; D is possibly TRBD2 (5 bases). This CDR3 is built from 14 residues. The germline V gene has CDR1 LGHNT and CDR2 FRNRAP. V was trimmed by 6 bases and J by 4 bases, leaving 14 bases between them. As DNA, the CDR3 is TGTGCTAGTGGACCACCCGGGGTGGCAGATACGCAGTATTTT. It specifies CASGPPGVADTQYF.

J is TRBJ1-1 and V is TRBV25-1, with D maybe TRBD1 (6 bases). The CDR3 contains 12 residues. V was trimmed by 7 bases and J by 3 bases, leaving 9 bases between them. Germline CDR1 MGHDK, CDR2 SYGVNS. The CDR3 protein is CASIGGYTEAFF. As DNA, the CDR3 is TGTGCCAGCATCGGGGGCTACACTGAAGCTTTCTTT.

This clone was seen only a few times. V and J are TRBV4-1 and TRBJ1-1; 8 bases are a match to TRBD1. This CDR3 region has 15 residues. Trimming took 7 bases from V and 0 from J; bases not matched to a gene: 7. Looked up from germline, CDR1 is MGHRA and CDR2 is YSYEKL. CDR3 region: CASTERQGMNTEAFF. CDR3 nucleotides: TGCGCCAGCACAGAGAGACAGGGGATGAACACTGAAGCTTTCTTT.

The rearrangement uses TRBV19 and TRBJ1-5; D is uncertain. V lost 9 bases and J 8 bases, leaving 17 bases between the germline ends. Germline V gene data show CDR1 as LNHDA and CDR2 as SQIVND (reference sequence). CDR3 length: 13 residues. The CDR3 sequence: CASRIGWDEPQHF. The CDR3, as DNA: TGTGCCAGCCGAATCGGTTGGGATGAGCCCCAGCATTTT.

V is TRBV28 and J is TRBJ2-6; TRBD2 is a possible D gene (5 bases). Trimming removed 6 bases at V and 0 bases at J, with 6 bases between. The CDR3 runs 14 residues. Germline-derived CDR1 and CDR2 are MDHEN and SYDVKM. The CDR3 here is CASRGDSGANVLTF. The CDR3 coding sequence is TGTGCCAGCAGGGGAGACTCTGGGGCCAACGTCCTGACTTTC.

The chain uses TRBV20-1 and TRBJ1-1, with D possibly TRBD1 on 5 matching bases. Germline-derived CDR1 and CDR2 are DFQATT and SNEGSKA (reference sequence). There are 11 residues in the CDR3. The CDR3 here is CSDGTETEAFF. CDR3 bases: TGCAGCGATGGGACCGAGACTGAAGCTTTCTTT.

The chain employs TRBV27 and TRBJ1-5; unclear D gene. Trimming took off 3 bases at V and 2 bases at J, with 11 bases between the two ends. This CDR3 comprises 15 residues. Per the germline V gene, CDR1 is MNHEY and CDR2 is SMNVEV (reference sequence). The CDR3, as DNA: TGTGCCAGCAGTTTTAGCCTCGGCGGCAATCAGCCCCAGCATTTT. It translates to CASSFSLGGNQPQHF.

V and J are TRBV7-8 and TRBJ2-1, with D maybe TRBD2 (5 bases). Germline values: CDR1 SGHVS, CDR2 FQNEAQ. V was pared by 2 bases and J by 5 bases, with 13 bases between. CDR3 length equals 15 residues. The CDR3 nucleotides read TGTGCCAGCAGCTTATACGCACAAGCGGACAATGAGCAGTTCTTC. It is translated as CASSLYAQADNEQFF.

The chain combines TRBV13 with TRBJ2-5, with D uncertain. CDR1 PRHDT and CDR2 FYEKMQ come from the germline V gene (reference sequence). There are 14 residues in the CDR3. V shed 4 bases and J shed 2 bases, with 11 bases lying between them. CDR3 sequence reads: CASSSASGQETQYF. In DNA, the CDR3 is TGTGCCAGCAGCTCAGCCTCCGGGCAAGAGACCCAGTACTTC.

This sequence joins TRBV4-3 and TRBJ1-2; D not resolved. CDR1 is LGHNA and CDR2 is YSLEER in the germline V gene. Trimming took off 3 bases at V and 0 bases at J, with 5 bases between the two ends. This CDR3 is 13 amino acids long. The CDR3 DNA follows: TGCGCCAGCAGCCAGTACGCTAACTATGGCTACACCTTC. Translated: CASSQYANYGYTF.

CDR3 nucleotides: TGTGCCAGCAGTCCCGGGACAGGGATAGGAAAACTGTTTTTT. This sequence encodes CASSPGTGIGKLFF. The V gene is TRBV27, the J gene TRBJ1-4; 9 bases fit TRBD1. Trimming removed 5 bases from V and 10 bases from J; junction bases left unmatched: 8. From germline, CDR1 is MNHEY and CDR2 SMNVEV (reference sequence). The CDR3 contains 14 residues.